This T cell receptor beta chain was sequenced during a study of T cell changes during pregnancy in multiple sclerosis. Method: immunoSEQ multiplex PCR; TCRdb's copy keeps in-frame clones and lacks some. The repertoire has about 110,000 clones, roughly 92% of them found once; the top ten carry less than 2%. V trimming: 7 bases; J trimming: 5 bases; junction bases outside the gene matches: 2. Germline CDR1 and CDR2: MNHEY and SMNVEV (reference sequence). CDR3 length: 14 residues. Here the sequenced sample was peripheral blood, taken in the third trimester of pregnancy. This TCR was sampled from a female donor with multiple sclerosis, enrolled in a pregnancy study. The chain joins TRBV27 to TRBJ2-1; 13 nucleotides match TRBD2. The CDR3 nucleotides read TGTGCCAGCACGGGACTAGCGGGGAACAATGAGCAGTTCTTC. Amino acids: CASTGLAGNNEQFF.